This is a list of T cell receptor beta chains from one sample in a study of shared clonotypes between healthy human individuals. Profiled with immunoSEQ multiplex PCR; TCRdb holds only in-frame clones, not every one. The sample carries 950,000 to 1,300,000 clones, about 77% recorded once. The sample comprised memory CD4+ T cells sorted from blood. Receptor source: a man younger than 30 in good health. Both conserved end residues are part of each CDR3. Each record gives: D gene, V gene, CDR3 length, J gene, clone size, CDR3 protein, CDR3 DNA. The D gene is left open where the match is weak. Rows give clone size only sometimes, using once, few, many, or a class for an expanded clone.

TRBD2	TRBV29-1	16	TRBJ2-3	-	CSVGLAGFFSGDTQYF	TGCAGCGTTGGGTTAGCGGGATTCTTTTCAGGAGATACGCAGTATTTT
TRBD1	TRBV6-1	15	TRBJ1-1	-	CASSWTGRSDTEAFF	TGTGCCAGCAGCTGGACAGGGCGGTCAGACACTGAAGCTTTCTTT
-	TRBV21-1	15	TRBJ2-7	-	CASSKVGQGSYEQYF	-
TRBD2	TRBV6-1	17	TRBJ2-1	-	CASSDGLAGSSYNEQFF	TGTGCCAGCAGTGACGGACTAGCGGGGTCGTCCTACAATGAGCAGTTCTTC
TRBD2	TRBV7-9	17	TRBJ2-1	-	CASSLARGAGTVNEQFF	TGTGCCAGCAGCTTAGCGCGGGGGGCAGGGACGGTCAATGAGCAGTTCTTC
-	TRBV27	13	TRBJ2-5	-	CASSNFQSGTQYF	TGTGCCAGCAGTAACTTTCAGAGCGGGACCCAGTACTTC
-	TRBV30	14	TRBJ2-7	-	CAWSVYEANYEQYF	TGTGCCTGGAGTGTATATGAGGCGAACTACGAGCAGTACTTC
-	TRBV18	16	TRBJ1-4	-	CASSPITGSANEKLFF	TGTGCCAGCTCCCCGATCACAGGGTCGGCTAATGAAAAACTGTTTTTT
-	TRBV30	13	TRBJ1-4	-	CAWNPATNEKLFF	TGTGCCTGGAACCCTGCAACTAATGAAAAACTGTTTTTT
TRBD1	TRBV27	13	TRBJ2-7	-	CASSLRQGYEQYF	TGTGCCAGCAGTTTAAGACAGGGCTACGAGCAGTACTTC
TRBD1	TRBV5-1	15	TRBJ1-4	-	CASSVQTGVDEKLFF	TGCGCCAGCAGCGTTCAGACAGGGGTCGATGAAAAACTGTTTTTT
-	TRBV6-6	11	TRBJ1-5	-	CASSYSQVRHF	TGTGCCAGCAGTTACTCACAGGTTAGGCATTTT
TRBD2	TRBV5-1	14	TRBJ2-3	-	CASSFSGSTDTQYF	TGCGCCAGCAGCTTCAGCGGGAGTACAGATACGCAGTATTTT
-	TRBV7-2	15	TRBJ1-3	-	CASSLDGAGGNTIYF	TGTGCCAGCAGCTTAGATGGGGCTGGAGGAAACACCATATATTTT
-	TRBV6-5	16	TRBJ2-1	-	CASSYSYPGPNNEQFF	TGTGCCAGCAGTTACTCTTACCCGGGACCGAACAATGAGCAGTTCTTC
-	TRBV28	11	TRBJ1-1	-	CASSFLGEAFF	TGTGCCAGCAGTTTTTTAGGTGAAGCTTTCTTT
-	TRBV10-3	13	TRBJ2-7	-	CAISDGRSYEQYF	TGTGCCATCAGTGATGGGCGGAGCTACGAGCAGTACTTC
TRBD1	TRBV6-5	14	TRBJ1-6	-	CASSDRGGNSPLHF	TGTGCCAGCAGCGACAGGGGCGGTAATTCACCCCTCCACTTT
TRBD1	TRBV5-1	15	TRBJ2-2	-	CASSDRQGNSGELFF	TGCGCCAGCAGTGACAGACAGGGTAACTCCGGGGAGCTGTTTTTT
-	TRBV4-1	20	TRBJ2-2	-	CASSQRTPYEGFENTGELFF	TGCGCCAGCAGCCAACGTACGCCTTATGAGGGTTTCGAGAACACCGGGGAGCTGTTTTTT
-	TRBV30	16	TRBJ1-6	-	CAWSTAVGGRNSPLHF	TGTGCCTGGAGTACCGCGGTCGGTGGGAGGAATTCACCCCTCCACTTT
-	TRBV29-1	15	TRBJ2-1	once	CSVDSPSPLSREQFF	TGCAGCGTTGATTCCCCTAGCCCCCTTTCCCGTGAGCAGTTCTTC
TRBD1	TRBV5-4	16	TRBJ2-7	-	CASSLAWDRVSYEQYF	TGTGCCAGCAGCTTGGCTTGGGACAGGGTGTCCTACGAGCAGTACTTC
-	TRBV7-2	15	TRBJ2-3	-	CASSLVRVTGDTQYF	TGTGCCAGCAGCTTAGTTAGGGTAACAGGGGATACGCAGTATTTT
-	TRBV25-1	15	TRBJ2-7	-	CASSDRSGRPAEQYF	TGTGCCAGCAGTGATCGAAGCGGACGCCCTGCCGAGCAGTACTTC
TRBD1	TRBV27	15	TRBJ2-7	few	CASSLQGQGAGEQYF	TGTGCCAGCAGTTTACAAGGACAGGGGGCGGGGGAGCAGTACTTC
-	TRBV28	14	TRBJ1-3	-	CASRTTASGNTIYF	TGTGCCAGCAGAACGACGGCCTCTGGAAACACCATATATTTT
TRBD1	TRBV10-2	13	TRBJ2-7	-	CASSGTGLLEQYF	TGCGCCAGCAGCGGGACAGGGTTGCTCGAGCAGTACTTC
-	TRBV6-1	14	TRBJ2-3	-	CASSPPPLRDTQYF	TGTGCCAGCAGCCCTCCCCCCTTGAGGGATACGCAGTATTTT
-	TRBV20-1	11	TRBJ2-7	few	CSARTRHEQYF	TGCAGTGCCCGGACCCGCCACGAGCAGTACTTC
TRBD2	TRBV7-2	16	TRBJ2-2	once	CASSWTSGTNTGELFF	TGTGCCAGCAGCTGGACTAGCGGAACGAACACCGGGGAGCTGTTTTTT
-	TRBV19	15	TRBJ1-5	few	CASSTLDNSNQPQHF	TGTGCCAGTAGTACCCTTGACAATAGCAATCAGCCCCAGCATTTT
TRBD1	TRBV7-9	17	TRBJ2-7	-	CASSLARGTGVSYEQYF	TGTGCCAGCAGCTTAGCGCGGGGGACAGGGGTGTCCTACGAGCAGTACTTC
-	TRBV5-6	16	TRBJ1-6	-	CASSAGRTYYNSPLHF	TGTGCCAGCAGCGCTGGACGGACTTACTATAATTCACCCCTCCACTTT
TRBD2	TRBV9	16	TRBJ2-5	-	CASSAGLLADQETQYF	TGTGCCAGCAGCGCGGGGTTACTAGCGGACCAAGAGACCCAGTACTTC
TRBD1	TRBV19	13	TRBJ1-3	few	CHPGQGRGNTIYF	TGTCACCCGGGACAGGGTAGGGGAAACACCATATATTTT
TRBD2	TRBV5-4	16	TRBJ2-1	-	CASSSGTSGGIDEQFF	TGTGCCAGCAGCTCCGGGACTAGCGGGGGAATAGACGAGCAGTTCTTC
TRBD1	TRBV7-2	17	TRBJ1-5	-	CASSLTGGPLSNQPQHF	TGTGCCAGCAGCTTAACAGGGGGCCCACTTAGCAATCAGCCCCAGCATTTT
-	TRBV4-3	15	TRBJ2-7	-	CASSHFDSRTYEQYF	TGCGCCAGCAGCCATTTCGACAGCCGCACCTACGAGCAGTACTTC
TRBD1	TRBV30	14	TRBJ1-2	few	CAWSVQGTVYGYTF	TGTGCCTGGAGTGTACAGGGGACGGTCTATGGCTACACCTTC
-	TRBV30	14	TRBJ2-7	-	CAWSNFGTVHEQYF	TGTGCCTGGAGTAATTTCGGGACGGTTCACGAGCAGTACTTC
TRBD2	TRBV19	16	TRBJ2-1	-	CASSIDSGRAFGEQFF	TGTGCCAGTAGTATCGATAGCGGGAGGGCCTTTGGTGAGCAGTTCTTC
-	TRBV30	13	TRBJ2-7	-	CAWSGRGGYEQYF	TGTGCCTGGAGTGGAAGGGGGGGCTACGAGCAGTACTTC
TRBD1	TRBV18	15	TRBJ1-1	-	CASSSAVDRSAEAFF	TGTGCCAGCTCTAGCGCGGTGGACAGGTCGGCTGAAGCTTTCTTT
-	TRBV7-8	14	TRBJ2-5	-	CASSSREGGETQYF	TGTGCCAGCAGCTCACGCGAGGGCGGAGAGACCCAGTACTTC
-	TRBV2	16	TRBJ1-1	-	CASSQGTGTKNTEAFF	TGTGCCAGCAGCCAGGGGACGGGAACTAAGAACACTGAAGCTTTCTTT
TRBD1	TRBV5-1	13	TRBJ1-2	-	CASSLGQGDGYTF	TGCGCCAGCAGCTTGGGACAGGGAGACGGCTACACCTTC
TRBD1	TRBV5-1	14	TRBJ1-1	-	CASRSTGVNTEAFF	TGCGCCAGCAGATCTACAGGGGTGAACACTGAAGCTTTCTTT
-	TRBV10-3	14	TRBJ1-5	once	CAIGGEAPNQPQHF	TGTGCCATCGGGGGGGAGGCCCCTAATCAGCCCCAGCATTTT